The next 27 T cell receptor beta chains were all read from a single sample in a study of regulatory T cells in long-lasting Graves disease. Time point denoted: persistent/refractory GD, antithyroid drugs over 5 years with positive TRAb. Following extraction of RNA from PBMCs, that RNA was used to make the TCR library. Construction of TCR beta libraries relied on iRepertoire HTBI primers and on Arm-PCR targeting CDR3 regions. TCRdb reprocessed the multiplex PCR reads via MiXCR and lists one record per CDR3 protein. The table has under 450,000 distinct CDR3 sequences, 23% seen once. The source was peripheral blood mononuclear cells (PBMCs), collected when the disease was refractory, from a patient treated with antithyroid drugs. The receptors were gathered from a female donor with Graves disease.

J is TRBJ2-1 and V is TRBV11-2; D might be TRBD1 or TRBD2, each matching 6 bases. V lost 7 bases, J lost 5 bases, and 18 bases lay in between. The CDR3 runs 15 residues. The V gene's germline CDR1 is SGHAT and CDR2 FQNNGV. The CDR3 DNA sequence: TGTGCCAGCAACCTCGCTTGGGGGGCCAACAATGAGCAGTTCTTC. It specifies CASNLAWGANNEQFF.

This clonotype was seen more than once but under ten times. This chain joins TRBV20-1 and TRBJ2-2, with D perhaps matching TRBD1 (6 bases). Germline loops: CDR1 DFQATT, CDR2 SNEGSKA (reference sequence). V lost 4 bases and J lost 5, with 20 bases in between. The CDR3 has 16 residues. DNA for the CDR3: TGCAGTGCTACAAACCTGGCAGGGGCTATAACCGGGGAGCTGTTTTTT. Translation: CSATNLAGAITGELFF.

A remark on this clonotype: This clone may be a read error of a much larger clone one base away. V is TRBV7-2 and J is TRBJ2-7, with D unresolved. The germline V gene has CDR1 SGHTA and CDR2 FQGNSA. The CDR3 has 12 residues. Trimming removed 5 bases at V and 0 bases at J, with 5 bases between. The CDR3 bases are TGTGCCAGCAGCGACACCTCCTACGAGCAGTACTTC. Translating it yields CASSDTSYEQYF.

V gene TRBV5-1 combines with J gene TRBJ2-7; 8 positions agree with TRBD1. From germline, CDR1 is SGHRS and CDR2 YFSETQ. The junction had 2 bases not matched to a gene; V was cut back by 0 bases and J by 3 bases. The CDR3 is 14 amino acids. CDR3 residues: CASSLGQGLYEQYF. The CDR3 bases are TGCGCCAGCAGCTTGGGACAGGGGCTCTACGAGCAGTACTTC.

This clonotype was seen more than once but under ten times. The V call is TRBV27, the J call TRBJ1-5; no clear D gene. CDR1 and CDR2 (germline): MNHEY, SMNVEV (reference sequence). V gave up 2 bases and J gave up 9 bases, with 17 bases separating them. CDR3 length equals 15 residues. The CDR3 coding sequence is TGTGCCAGCAGTTTACGGAGGGAAGGAACCCGGCCCCAGCATTTT. Translated: CASSLRREGTRPQHF.

The chain couples TRBV20-1 to TRBJ1-5; D not resolved. The CDR3 is made up of 15 amino acids. Germline CDR1 is DFQATT and CDR2 is SNEGSKA (reference sequence). Trimming took off 0 bases at V and 1 base at J, with 10 bases between the two ends. CDR3 in DNA: TGCAGTGCTAGAGAAGCTACCGGGAGCAATCAGCCCCAGCATTTT. Its translation is CSAREATGSNQPQHF.

The rearrangement joins TRBV19 to TRBJ1-1, with D possibly matching TRBD1 (6 bases). The germline V gene has CDR1 LNHDA and CDR2 SQIVND (reference sequence). The CDR3 extends over 14 amino acids. V gave up 6 bases and J gave up 1 base, with 12 bases separating them. CDR3 residues: CASRQGQTNTEAFF. CDR3 coding DNA: TGTGCCAGTAGGCAAGGACAGACGAACACTGAAGCTTTCTTT.

This clonotype occurred many times. The CDR3 reads CASSQTDEKLFF. CDR3 nucleotide sequence: TGTGCCAGCAGCCAGACCGATGAAAAACTGTTTTTT. The chain recombines TRBV3-1 with TRBJ1-4; no definite D call. V gave up 3 bases and J gave up 6 bases, with 5 bases separating them. Germline CDR1 is LGHDT and CDR2 is YNNKEL (reference sequence). The CDR3 covers 12 residues.

The chain uses TRBV7-2 and TRBJ1-2; 8 nucleotides match TRBD1. The CDR3 runs to 13 residues. Trimming removed 3 bases from V and 6 bases from J; junction bases left unmatched: 3. CDR1 and CDR2 (germline): SGHTA, FQGNSA. In DNA, the CDR3 is TGTGCCAGCAGCTTCAGGGGGCACGATGGCTACACCTTC. Protein sequence: CASSFRGHDGYTF.

This chain joins TRBV6-1 and TRBJ1-2; tentatively, D is TRBD1 (6 bases). Germline values: CDR1 MNHNS, CDR2 SASEGT. The CDR3 extends over 13 amino acids. The V and J ends lost 6 bases and 6 bases respectively, with 14 bases between them. The CDR3 spells CASRDRILDGYTF. CDR3 coding DNA: TGTGCCAGCAGGGACAGAATCCTCGATGGCTACACCTTC.

The chain couples TRBV6-1 to TRBJ1-5; D uncertain. This CDR3 region has 14 residues. Trimming took off 4 bases at V and 3 bases at J, with 10 bases between the two ends. CDR1 and CDR2 from the germline V gene are MNHNS and SASEGT. The CDR3 loop is CASSATSTNQPQHF. The CDR3 DNA reads TGTGCCAGCAGTGCGACCTCAACCAATCAGCCCCAGCATTTT.

In its sample, this clonotype was seen many times. The rearrangement links TRBV28 to TRBJ2-5; 9 nucleotides agree with TRBD1. This CDR3 is 16 amino acids long. V shed 6 bases, J shed 0 bases, and the junction held 8 bases outside the gene matches. CDR1 and CDR2 from the germline V gene are MDHEN and SYDVKM. CDR3 region: CASSSSGTGNQETQYF. CDR3 bases: TGTGCCAGCAGCTCCTCCGGGACAGGGAACCAAGAGACCCAGTACTTC.

The gene calls are TRBV12-5 and TRBJ2-1; 8 bases are shared with TRBD2. CDR1 is LGHNT and CDR2 is FRNRAP in the germline V gene. Trimming at V came to 6 bases and at J to 8 bases, leaving 15 bases not matched to a gene. CDR3 size: 16 residues. The DNA of the CDR3 is TGTGCTAGTGGCACTGCGGGAGGCCCCCCGCCGGATGAGCAGTTCTTC. Translating it yields CASGTAGGPPPDEQFF.

V usage is TRBV20-1 and J usage is TRBJ1-2; D perhaps matches TRBD1 (5 bases). The germline V gene has CDR1 DFQATT and CDR2 SNEGSKA (reference sequence). Trimming stripped 6 bases from V and 4 bases from J, with 15 bases between. This CDR3 spans 13 amino acids. The CDR3 sequence: CSARTEGTYGYTF. As DNA, the CDR3 is TGCAGTGCCCGGACTGAAGGGACCTATGGCTACACCTTC.

This clonotype has just a few counts. The chain has TRBV7-9 and TRBJ1-2; TRBD1 agrees at 8 bases. The CDR3 extends over 13 amino acids. Germline loops: CDR1 SEHNR, CDR2 FQNEAQ (reference sequence). V lost 8 bases to trimming and J lost 7 bases; unmatched junction nucleotides: 9. CDR3 sequence: CASEGTQGAGYTF. Written as DNA, the CDR3 is TGTGCCAGCGAGGGGACCCAGGGGGCTGGCTACACCTTC.

This clonotype has a handful of counts. CDR3 nucleotides: TGTGCCAGCAGCCCCTCTCCGGGACAATGGGATGGCTACACCTTC. It yields the protein CASSPSPGQWDGYTF. This chain joins TRBV7-3 and TRBJ1-2; a weak D match, TRBD1 (6 bases). The germline CDR1 and CDR2 sequences are SGHTA and FQGTGA. Trimming removed 5 bases from V and 6 bases from J, with 19 bases in between. This CDR3 region has 15 residues.

V and J are TRBV7-2 and TRBJ1-5; D unclear. With 3 bases removed from V and 0 bases from J, the gap between germline ends came to 9 bases. The CDR3 has 15 amino acids. Germline CDR1 and CDR2: SGHTA and FQGNSA. CDR3 protein: CASSLRAYSNQPQHF. As DNA, the CDR3 is TGTGCCAGCAGCTTGAGGGCTTATAGCAATCAGCCCCAGCATTTT.

The sample holds a few counts of this clonotype. The CDR3 protein is CASSDLLLDIYEQYF. The DNA of the CDR3 is TGTGCCAGCAGTGACCTCCTCCTCGACATTTACGAGCAGTACTTC. The chain combines TRBV25-1 with TRBJ2-7; no clear D gene. The ends were cut back, 3 bases at V and 4 bases at J, with 16 bases in the middle. The CDR3 extends over 15 amino acids. Germline CDR1 MGHDK, CDR2 SYGVNS.

The chain employs TRBV7-3 and TRBJ2-2; D is uncertain. The CDR3 has 14 residues. From germline, CDR1 is SGHTA and CDR2 FQGTGA. Between the trimmed V and J ends, which lost 1 base and 4 bases, there was a span of 7 bases. Here the CDR3 reads CASSLKHLTGELFF. CDR3 nucleotide sequence: TGTGCCAGCAGCTTAAAGCATCTCACCGGGGAGCTGTTTTTT.

This clonotype was seen at least ten times. The V call is TRBV28, the J call TRBJ2-6; TRBD1 aligns across 8 bases. The germline CDR1 and CDR2 sequences are MDHEN and SYDVKM. CDR3 length equals 19 residues. Trimming cost V 7 bases and J 1 base; bases outside gene matches: 15. CDR3 residues: CASISKEGQARSGANVLTF. In DNA form, the CDR3 reads TGTGCCAGCATTTCCAAGGAGGGACAGGCCCGATCTGGGGCCAACGTCCTGACTTTC.

This clonotype was observed at least ten times. CDR3 coding DNA: TGTGCCAGCAGTCCCGGGACAGATGAAAAACTGTTTTTT. Protein sequence: CASSPGTDEKLFF. V and J are TRBV2 and TRBJ1-4; 7 bases map to TRBD1. Looked up from germline, CDR1 is SNHLY and CDR2 is FYNNEI. V trimming: 5 bases; J trimming: 6 bases; junction bases outside the gene matches: 3. This CDR3 spans 13 amino acids.

This clonotype has at least ten counts. The rearrangement joins TRBV28 to TRBJ2-7; perhaps D is TRBD1 or TRBD2 (5 bases each). The V end lost 2 bases, the J end lost 0 bases, and 17 bases lay between the germline ends. The length of the CDR3 is 17 residues. Germline lookup yields CDR1 MDHEN and CDR2 SYDVKM. CDR3 amino acids: CASSLLRRDASSYEQYF. DNA for the CDR3: TGTGCCAGCAGTTTACTTCGCCGGGACGCGTCCTCCTACGAGCAGTACTTC.

The chain uses TRBV27 and TRBJ2-7; D uncertain. Per germline, CDR1 MNHEY and CDR2 SMNVEV (reference sequence). The CDR3 extends over 15 amino acids. V lost 8 bases and J 1 base, leaving 18 bases between the germline ends. Here the CDR3 DNA reads TGTGCCAGCTGCCCCGCAGGCCCTGCTTCCTACGAGCAGTACTTC. Translation: CASCPAGPASYEQYF.

At least ten counts were recorded for this clonotype. This chain's CDR3 is CASSQGQGAYGYTF. For the CDR3, the DNA is TGTGCCAGCAGTCAAGGACAGGGGGCCTATGGCTACACCTTC. The V and J genes are TRBV7-9 and TRBJ1-2; 11 positions agree with TRBD1. Per the germline V gene, CDR1 is SEHNR and CDR2 is FQNEAQ (reference sequence). With 6 bases clipped from V and 4 bases from J, the junction kept 4 bases outside the gene matches. The CDR3 has 14 amino acids. Looking up the rest from reference TRBV7-9 and TRBJ1-2 gives the full variable domain: DTGVSQNPRHKITKRGQNVTFRCDPISEHNRLYWYRQTLGQGPEFLTYFQNEAQLEKSRLLSDRFSAERPKGSFSTLEIQRTEQGDSAMYLCASSQGQGAYGYTFGSGTRLTVV.

This clonotype was seen ten or more times. This chain connects TRBV6-1 to TRBJ1-5; D may be TRBD1 (5 bases). The CDR3 runs to 16 residues. Trimming cost V 6 bases and J 2 bases, with 17 bases left between them. CDR1 and CDR2 from the germline V gene are MNHNS and SASEGT. The CDR3 here is CASSKFFDSGNQPQHF. The CDR3 bases are TGTGCCAGCAGCAAGTTCTTCGACAGTGGCAATCAGCCCCAGCATTTT.

Only a few counts were recorded for this clonotype. This chain connects TRBV7-2 to TRBJ1-1; D ambiguous. Germline CDR1 and CDR2: SGHTA and FQGNSA. The CDR3 is 15 amino acids. V lost 0 bases and J lost 5, with 13 bases in between. Written as DNA, the CDR3 is TGTGCCAGCAGCTTAGCCAAGATACGAGGAACTGAAGCTTTCTTT. Protein sequence: CASSLAKIRGTEAFF.

Of note for this clonotype: A read error is possible here, since a much larger clone lies one base away. Likely a read error: the CDR3 ends without its conserved phenylalanine or tryptophan. This chain links TRBV29-1 with TRBJ1-1; 11 positions match TRBD1. The germline gives CDR1 SQVTM, CDR2 ANQGSEA. J lost 4 bases, V lost 4 bases, and 2 bases had no gene match. This CDR3 region has 13 residues. CDR3 loop: CSVGGQGVTEAFS. The CDR3 DNA is TGCAGCGTTGGGGGACAGGGGGTCACTGAAGCTTTCTCT.